The 28 T cell receptor beta chains presented below share a single source sample, sequenced in a study of T-cell reconstitution after alpha-beta-depleted transplantation in children. TCRbeta library preparation incorporated unique molecular identifiers. TCRdb reprocessed the PCR reads with MiXCR, giving one entry per CDR3 protein. The repertoire holds nearly 400,000 distinct CDR3 sequences, with about a fifth as singletons. The starting material was PBMCs from the stem cell graft donor, obtained from the stem cell graft. These receptors originate from a human donor who donated a stem cell graft to a child with acute myeloid leukemia.

This clonotype occurred once. The chain is built from TRBV5-1 and TRBJ2-7; maybe TRBD2 (5 bases). Trimming pared 0 bases from V and 3 bases from J, leaving 16 bases between. CDR1 and CDR2 (germline): SGHRS, YFSETQ. The CDR3 is made up of 16 amino acids. The CDR3 coding sequence is TGCGCCAGCAGCTTGGGCCCACTAGTCCATCACTACGAGCAGTACTTC. This encodes CASSLGPLVHHYEQYF. The full variable domain, its missing parts supplied by reference TRBV5-1 and TRBJ2-7, is KAGVTQTPRYLIKTRGQQVTLSCSPISGHRSVSWYQQTPGQGLQFLFEYFSETQRNKGNFPGRFSGRQFSNSRSEMNVSTLELGDSALYLCASSLGPLVHHYEQYFGPGTRLTVT.

This clonotype was picked up one time. The CDR3 DNA sequence: TGTGCCAGCAGCTTAAAAATTTCTTGGATCTACGAGCAGTACTTC. Translated: CASSLKISWIYEQYF. V is TRBV11-2 and J is TRBJ2-7; D unclear. The CDR3 runs to 15 residues. The germline gives CDR1 SGHAT, CDR2 FQNNGV. Trimming cost V 2 bases and J 3 bases, with 14 bases left between them.

This clonotype was detected a few times. V usage is TRBV7-9 and J usage is TRBJ1-2; TRBD1 is a possible D gene (5 bases). This CDR3 is built from 13 residues. CDR1 and CDR2 (germline): SEHNR, FQNEAQ (reference sequence). Trimming took 0 bases from V and 3 from J, leaving 5 bases between them. CDR3 nucleotide sequence: TGTGCCAGCAGCTTAGCGGGGGACTATGGCTACACCTTC. Translation: CASSLAGDYGYTF.

This clonotype was seen repeatedly, ten times or more. The rearrangement links TRBV29-1 to TRBJ2-5, with 8 nucleotides matching TRBD1. Unmatched junction bases numbered 2, after V lost 6 bases and J lost 2 bases. The CDR3 runs 12 residues. Germline-derived CDR1 and CDR2 are SQVTM and ANQGSEA. The DNA of the CDR3 is TGCAGCGTCAGACAGGGGCAAGAGACCCAGTACTTC. As protein: CSVRQGQETQYF.

The chain carries TRBV5-1 and TRBJ1-1, with D possibly TRBD1 on 5 matching bases. Germline V CDR1 and CDR2: SGHRS, YFSETQ. The CDR3 sequence is 14 residues long. With 2 bases removed from V and 1 base from J, the gap between germline ends came to 9 bases. CDR3 in amino acids: CASSFRQRNTEAFF. CDR3 nucleotide sequence: TGCGCCAGCAGCTTCCGACAGCGGAACACTGAAGCTTTCTTT.

The J gene is TRBJ2-4, the V gene TRBV10-3; D is ambiguous. CDR3 size: 15 residues. Germline V gene sequence: CDR1 ENHRY, CDR2 SYGVKD. The V and J ends lost 10 bases and 5 bases respectively, with 21 bases between them. CDR3: CATAGSASQQNIQYF. The CDR3 bases are TGTGCCACCGCCGGGTCTGCCTCACAGCAAAACATTCAGTACTTC.

This clonotype occurred a few times. CDR3 in DNA: TGCAGCGTTCCGGGAGTCACCGGGGAGCTGTTTTTT. This translates into CSVPGVTGELFF. The chain recombines TRBV29-1 with TRBJ2-2, with D possibly matching TRBD2 (6 bases). The CDR3 length is 12 residues. The V gene lost 5 bases and the J gene lost 4 bases, with 8 bases spanning the gap. Germline assignment: CDR1 SQVTM and CDR2 ANQGSEA.

The J gene is TRBJ1-4, the V gene TRBV10-3, with D hard to call. The CDR3 is made up of 13 amino acids. Germline V gene lookup returns CDR1 ENHRY and CDR2 SYGVKD. Trimming pared 6 bases from V and 2 bases from J, leaving 7 bases between. CDR3 sequence: CAIRGMTNEKLFF. The DNA for the CDR3 is TGTGCCATCAGAGGAATGACTAATGAAAAACTGTTTTTT.

The V and J genes are TRBV11-2 and TRBJ2-1; 7 nucleotides agree with TRBD2. Germline CDR1 is SGHAT and CDR2 is FQNNGV. The J segment lost 7 bases and the V segment lost 3 bases, leaving 9 bases of the junction unmatched. The CDR3 extends over 15 amino acids. CDR3 sequence (DNA): TGTGCCAGCAGCTTTACTGGGAGGCGGGAGAATGAGCAGTTCTTC. Translated: CASSFTGRRENEQFF.

This chain joins TRBV24-1 and TRBJ2-1, with TRBD2 identical over 10 bases. Germline V gene lookup returns CDR1 KGHDR and CDR2 SFDVKD. With 0 bases clipped from V and 7 bases from J, the junction kept 11 bases outside the gene matches. This CDR3 has 18 residues. CDR3 nucleotides: TGTGCCACCAGTGATTTGAGGAGCGTAGCGGGAGGAGAGAATGAGCAGTTCTTC. Translating gives CATSDLRSVAGGENEQFF.

Many counts were recorded for this clonotype. The chain has TRBV5-5 and TRBJ2-2, with D possibly TRBD2 on 5 matching bases. Germline lookup yields CDR1 SGHKS and CDR2 YYEKEE (reference sequence). The ends were cut back, 2 bases at V and 7 bases at J, with 12 bases in the middle. The CDR3 totals 14 residues. Here the CDR3 DNA reads TGTGCCAGCAGCTTAGGCGGGTTGAACGGGGAGCTGTTTTTT. Amino acids: CASSLGGLNGELFF. Using reference TRBV5-5 and TRBJ2-2 for the parts outside the CDR3, the full variable domain is DAGVTQSPTHLIKTRGQQVTLRCSPISGHKSVSWYQQVLGQGPQFIFQYYEKEERGRGNFPDRFSARQFPNYSSELNVNALLLGDSALYLCASSLGGLNGELFFGEGSRLTVL.

The chain carries TRBV6-1 and TRBJ2-2, with D maybe TRBD1 (5 bases). CDR1 is MNHNS, CDR2 SASEGT, per germline. The ends were cut back, 7 bases at V and 7 bases at J, with 13 bases in the middle. This CDR3 contains 13 residues. This CDR3 is CASTPTVIGELFF. CDR3 DNA: TGTGCCAGCACCCCGACAGTCATCGGGGAGCTGTTTTTT.

The sample holds a few counts of this clonotype. The V and J genes are TRBV10-2 and TRBJ2-1, with 11 bases matching TRBD2. J lost 4 bases, V lost 1 base, and 6 bases had no gene match. The germline V gene encodes CDR1 WSHSY and CDR2 SAAADI. The CDR3 covers 17 residues. The CDR3 reads CASSELAGGENYNEQFF. The CDR3 DNA reads as TGCGCCAGCAGTGAGTTAGCGGGAGGGGAGAATTACAATGAGCAGTTCTTC.

This clonotype was counted at least ten times. The chain recombines TRBV20-1 with TRBJ1-5, with 11 nucleotides matching TRBD1. CDR1 is DFQATT and CDR2 is SNEGSKA in the germline V gene (reference sequence). The J segment lost 6 bases and the V segment lost 1 base, leaving 11 bases of the junction unmatched. The CDR3 sequence is 17 residues long. The CDR3 loop reads CSARGTGGAPESQPQHF. The CDR3 nucleotides read TGCAGTGCTAGAGGGACAGGGGGCGCCCCGGAAAGTCAGCCCCAGCATTTT.

This clonotype turned up a few times. The chain has TRBV7-2 and TRBJ1-1; a weak D match, TRBD1 (5 bases). The CDR3 runs 13 residues. Trimming took off 7 bases at V and 3 bases at J, with 12 bases between the two ends. CDR1 is SGHTA, CDR2 FQGNSA, per germline. As DNA, the CDR3 is TGTGCCAGCACCCAGGGTTCCCACACTGAAGCTTTCTTT. Residues: CASTQGSHTEAFF.

The chain employs TRBV29-1 and TRBJ1-2, with 9 bases aligning to TRBD1. V gave up 6 bases and J gave up 7 bases; unmatched junction bases: 6. The CDR3 extends over 12 amino acids. CDR1 SQVTM and CDR2 ANQGSEA come from the germline V gene. CDR3 loop: CSVTGGRGGYTF. The CDR3 coding sequence is TGCAGCGTGACAGGGGGGAGGGGTGGCTACACCTTC.

The chain is built from TRBV28 and TRBJ1-5; possibly TRBD1 for D (6 bases). The V and J ends lost 6 bases and 7 bases respectively, with 13 bases between them. There are 13 residues in the CDR3. The germline gives CDR1 MDHEN, CDR2 SYDVKM. The CDR3 protein is CASRTGQGQPQHF. The CDR3, as DNA: TGTGCCAGCAGAACAGGGCAGGGGCAGCCCCAGCATTTT.

This clonotype was seen ten or more times. The chain employs TRBV4-3 and TRBJ1-2; D is ambiguous. V lost 0 bases to trimming and J lost 4 bases, with 9 bases between them. This CDR3 has 14 residues. Per the germline V gene, CDR1 is LGHNA and CDR2 is YSLEER. The CDR3 is CASSQEETLYGYTF. CDR3 DNA sequence: TGCGCCAGCAGCCAAGAAGAGACACTCTATGGCTACACCTTC.

This clonotype was detected ten times or more. This chain uses TRBV25-1 with TRBJ2-1; tentatively, D is TRBD2 (6 bases). Trimming stripped 2 bases from V and 2 bases from J, with 16 bases between. This CDR3 has 17 residues. Germline V gene lookup returns CDR1 MGHDK and CDR2 SYGVNS. The CDR3 loop reads CASSELTAGPTYNEQFF. CDR3 bases: TGTGCCAGCAGTGAACTTACCGCGGGACCCACCTACAATGAGCAGTTCTTC.

The chain has TRBV7-8 and TRBJ2-7, with D unresolved. The germline V gene encodes CDR1 SGHVS and CDR2 FQNEAQ. The CDR3 is made up of 14 amino acids. V was cut by 0 bases and J by 2 bases, with 8 bases left in between. The CDR3 protein is CASSLAGRTYEQYF. The DNA for the CDR3 is TGTGCCAGCAGCTTAGCGGGAAGGACCTACGAGCAGTACTTC.

This clonotype was observed many times. The chain combines TRBV11-2 with TRBJ2-7; D possibly corresponds to TRBD2 (5 bases). V shed 0 bases and J shed 9 bases, with 18 bases lying between them. The CDR3 length is 15 residues. The germline gives CDR1 SGHAT, CDR2 FQNNGV. CDR3 DNA: TGTGCCAGCAGCTTAGATCCCATGGGCCTAGCAGGGCAGTACTTC. Residues: CASSLDPMGLAGQYF.

The chain employs TRBV10-2 and TRBJ2-7; D is unclear. V was shortened by 2 bases and J by 4 bases, with 12 bases between the two germline ends. The CDR3 totals 14 residues. The V gene's germline CDR1 is WSHSY and CDR2 SAAADI. The CDR3: CASSEGERPYEQYF. For the CDR3, the DNA is TGCGCCAGCAGTGAGGGGGAAAGACCTTACGAGCAGTACTTC.

The J gene is TRBJ2-7, the V gene TRBV4-3, with TRBD2 identical over 10 bases. The CDR3 has 15 residues. V was clipped by 0 bases and J by 5 bases; unmatched bases: 4. Germline V gene lookup returns CDR1 LGHNA and CDR2 YSLEER. The DNA of the CDR3 is TGCGCCAGCAGCCAAGAGTCTAGCGGGAGAGACGAGCAGTACTTC. Amino acids: CASSQESSGRDEQYF.

This chain links TRBV5-6 with TRBJ1-2; 9 bases fit TRBD1. V trimming: 4 bases; J trimming: 6 bases; junction bases outside the gene matches: 4. The CDR3 is made up of 13 amino acids. Germline V CDR1 and CDR2: SGHDT, YYEEEE. CDR3: CASSLDRGDGYTF. CDR3 coding DNA: TGTGCCAGCAGCCTGGACAGGGGAGATGGCTACACCTTC.

This clonotype was recorded a few times. This rearrangement joins TRBV5-1 to TRBJ2-7, with TRBD1 identical over 7 bases. With 4 bases clipped from V and 2 bases from J, the junction kept 6 bases outside the gene matches. CDR1 is SGHRS, CDR2 YFSETQ, per germline. The length of the CDR3 is 14 residues. The DNA of the CDR3 is TGCGCCAGCAGCGTCGACAGGGACGCCTACGAGCAGTACTTC. Protein: CASSVDRDAYEQYF.

The chain couples TRBV20-1 to TRBJ2-3, with TRBD2 matching 10 bases. The J segment lost 4 bases and the V segment lost 4 bases, leaving 11 bases of the junction unmatched. CDR3 length: 16 residues. The germline V gene has CDR1 DFQATT and CDR2 SNEGSKA (reference sequence). As DNA, the CDR3 is TGCAGTGCTATCCCCTTTGGTAGCGGGAGGTCAGATACGCAGTATTTT. This codes for CSAIPFGSGRSDTQYF.

This clonotype came up many times. The rearrangement uses TRBV9 and TRBJ2-1, with TRBD1 matching over 7 bases. The germline CDR1 and CDR2 sequences are SGDLS and YYNGEE. The CDR3 loop spans 18 amino acids. The V gene end was trimmed by 1 base and the J gene end by 5 bases; junction bases not matched to a gene: 15. Here the CDR3 DNA reads TGTGCCAGCAGCGTAAACCCACGTATGGGGACAGATAACAATGAGCAGTTCTTC. This encodes CASSVNPRMGTDNNEQFF.

The chain uses TRBV15 and TRBJ2-3, with D possibly TRBD1 on 7 matching bases. The germline V gene encodes CDR1 LNHNV and CDR2 YYDKDF (reference sequence). V lost 0 bases, J lost 5 bases, and 24 bases lay in between. The CDR3 contains 19 residues. The chain's CDR3 is CATSRDGDSTGTALDTQYF. The CDR3 nucleotides are TGTGCCACCAGCAGAGATGGGGACTCGACAGGGACGGCGTTAGATACGCAGTATTTT. Full variable domain (outside the CDR3, taken from reference TRBV15 and TRBJ2-3): DAMVIQNPRYQVTQFGKPVTLSCSQTLNHNVMYWYQQKSSQAPKLLFHYYDKDFNNEADTPDNFQSRRPNTSFCFLDIRSPGLGDTAMYLCATSRDGDSTGTALDTQYFGPGTRLTVL.